Included here is one T cell receptor beta chain sequence, with context. Its antigen is unknown. It has no much larger one-base neighbor in the sample; base qualities were not kept. The data derive from a study of type 1 and type 2 diabetes patients listed by TCRdb under 2016. Regarding the study in general: About nine type 1 diabetes patients, a few type 2 diabetes patients and 6 or 7 nondiabetic controls, all recruited in China, made up the cohort. Across the study, CD4+ and CD8+ T cells were positively selected from PBMCs using CD4 or CD8 MicroBeads on MACS columns. A total of around 20,000,000 paired-end reads were generated across the whole study. The study used high-throughput sequencing to profile TCRbeta repertoires and compare individuals with type 1 diabetes, type 2 diabetes and no diabetes. Type 2 diabetes patients were used as a disease comparison group for the type 1 diabetes patients. Similar V gene usage was observed when roughly 22-cycle and roughly 25-cycle amplification were compared, suggesting similar primer efficiencies and random PCR bias. The TCRbeta libraries underwent paired-end sequencing on Illumina HiSeq 2000 or MiSeq instruments.

TCRdb records Illumina MiSeq as the sequencer. Genomic DNA from sorted T cell subsets was used as template for TCRbeta CDR3 amplification. The TCRbeta CDR3 region was amplified by multiplex PCR using 30 forward and 13 reverse primers. AMPure XP beads were used to purify the PCR products, after which a second roughly 26-cycle PCR added indices and adaptors. Before sequencing, libraries were gel-purified with the QIAquick Gel Extraction Kit. The study's own analysis went as follows. Paired-end reads were merged with FLASH and aligned to IMGT V, D and J germline references using IgBLAST. Reads with less than 70% alignment identity to germline references were removed, leaving around 12,000,000 reads across the study. Following IMGT definitions, CDR3 boundaries, reading frame and productivity were assigned. Highly-expanded clones were defined as clones making up 1% or more of reads, and normalized Shannon entropy was used to measure diversity. Unpaired two-tailed t-tests were used to test for differences in Shannon entropy between groups. The raw public data were reprocessed by TCRdb itself: fastp quality trimming at Q25, MiXCR clonotype calling, in-frame beta chains only. Identical CDR3 protein sequences are pooled into one entry, listed with their most common genes and DNA. The V and J calls shown here were made by TCRdb, not taken from the authors' results. This sample has 250,000 to 300,000 distinct CDR3 sequences in its table, and approximately 50% of those were observed once. The ten largest clones represent approximately 13% of the sample.

Results the study describes overall, beyond this receptor: The study groups were not matched for age and gender, which could bias interpretation. Type 2 diabetes and control samples had highly correlated V and J gene usage patterns, with the correlation between samples averaging about 0.97. Type 2 diabetes patients had few highly-expanded CD4+ clones, median one, accounting for a median roughly 4% of reads. Because only a limited number of T2D and control samples were sequenced, some T1D-only HECs might also appear in more T2D or control samples. High diversity was shown by type 2 diabetes repertoires, and the diversity was significantly greater than that of type 1 diabetes repertoires in both CD4+ and CD8+ T cells.

Standard classification criteria for type 1 or type 2 diabetes were met by all diabetic patients, and glucose and C-peptide were assessed by WHO-recommended methods. Exclusion applied to any donor with other autoimmune diseases or infections within the previous four weeks. From each participant, 7.5 to 10 milliliters of peripheral blood were collected. PBMCs were isolated with LymphoPrep density separation. The CDR3 holds 15 amino acids from the cysteine to the phenylalanine. Of the read, only the CDR3 DNA is kept; its 45 bases are in frame from base 1. For CDR1 and CDR2, the germline V gene lists MDHEN and SYDVKM. V drops 7 bases and J drops 5 bases, leaving 17 bases in between.

Sample: peripheral blood mononuclear cells (PBMCs). The receptor comes from a young man with type 2 diabetes. Recombination linked TRBV28 to TRBJ2-2; no D gene call is confident. Read as DNA, the sequence is TGTGCCAGCACCCTGTTGCGGATTGAGACCGGGGAGCTGTTTTTT. Translated, it gives CASTLLRIETGELFF.